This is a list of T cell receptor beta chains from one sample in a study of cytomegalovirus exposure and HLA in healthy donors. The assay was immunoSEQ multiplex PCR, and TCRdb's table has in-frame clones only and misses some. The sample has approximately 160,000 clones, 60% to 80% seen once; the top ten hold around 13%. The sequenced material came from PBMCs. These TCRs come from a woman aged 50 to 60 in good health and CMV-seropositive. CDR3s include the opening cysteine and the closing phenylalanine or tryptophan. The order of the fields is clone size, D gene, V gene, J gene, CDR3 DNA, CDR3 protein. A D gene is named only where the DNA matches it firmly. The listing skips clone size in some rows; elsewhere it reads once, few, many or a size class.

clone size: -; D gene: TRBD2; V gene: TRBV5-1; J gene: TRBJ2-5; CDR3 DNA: TGCGCCAGCAGCTTAGGCGGGGGGTTCCAAGAGACCCAGTACTTC; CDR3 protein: CASSLGGGFQETQYF
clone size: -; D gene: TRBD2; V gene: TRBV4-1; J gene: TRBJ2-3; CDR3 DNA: TGCGCCAGCAGCCAGGGACTAGCGGGGGTTAGCACAGATACGCAGTATTTT; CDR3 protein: CASSQGLAGVSTDTQYF
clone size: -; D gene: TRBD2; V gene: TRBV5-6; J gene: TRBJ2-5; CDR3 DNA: TGTGCCAGCAGCTTTCAGACTAGCGGGGGGGCCTCGGGTAGCGAGACCCAGTACTTC; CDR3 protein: CASSFQTSGGASGSETQYF
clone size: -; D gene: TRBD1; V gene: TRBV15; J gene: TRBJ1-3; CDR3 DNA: TGTGCCACCAGCAGGGACGCCGGGACAGAGTTTGGAAACACCATATATTTT; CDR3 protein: CATSRDAGTEFGNTIYF
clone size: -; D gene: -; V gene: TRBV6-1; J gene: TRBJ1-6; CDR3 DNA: TGTGCCAGCAGTGGGGGCAGGGAAGATTCACCCCTCCACTTT; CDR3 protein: CASSGGREDSPLHF
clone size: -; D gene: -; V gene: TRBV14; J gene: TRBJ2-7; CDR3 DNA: TGTGCCAGCAGCCAAGGGTACGGGCAGTACTTC; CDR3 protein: CASSQGYGQYF
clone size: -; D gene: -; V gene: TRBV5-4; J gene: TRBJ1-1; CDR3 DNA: TGTGCCAGCAGCTCTGGACAGAACACTGAAGCTTTCTTT; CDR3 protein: CASSSGQNTEAFF
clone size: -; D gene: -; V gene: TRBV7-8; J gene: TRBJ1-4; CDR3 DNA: TGTGCCAGCAGCCTGGGGGGGAGCAGTCATGAAAAACTGTTTTTT; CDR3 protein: CASSLGGSSHEKLFF
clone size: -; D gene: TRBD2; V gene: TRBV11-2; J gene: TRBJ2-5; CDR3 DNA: TGTGCCAGCAGCTCACTAGCGGGGATGGGGACCCAGTACTTC; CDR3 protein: CASSSLAGMGTQYF
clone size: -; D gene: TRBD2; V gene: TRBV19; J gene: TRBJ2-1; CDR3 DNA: TGTGCCAGTAGTAAGTGGCTAGCGGGGAGCAATGAGCAGTTCTTC; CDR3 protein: CASSKWLAGSNEQFF
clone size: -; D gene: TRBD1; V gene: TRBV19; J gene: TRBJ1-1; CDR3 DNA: TGTGCCAGTAGTATGCGGACAGGGGGCCACACTGAAGCTTTCTTT; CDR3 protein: CASSMRTGGHTEAFF
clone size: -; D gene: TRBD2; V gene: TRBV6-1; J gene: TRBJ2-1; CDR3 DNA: TGTGCCAGCAGTGAAGTAGGCGGGGGGGCCTCGAGGGATGAGCAGTTCTTC; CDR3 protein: CASSEVGGGASRDEQFF
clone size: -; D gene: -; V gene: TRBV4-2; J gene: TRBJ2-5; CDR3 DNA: TGTGCCAGCAGCCAAGATCAGAATGTTCAAGAGACCCAGTACTTC; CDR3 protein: CASSQDQNVQETQYF
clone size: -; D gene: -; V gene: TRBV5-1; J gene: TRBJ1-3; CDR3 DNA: TGCGCCAGCAGCTCTGACAGCTCTGGAAACACCATATATTTT; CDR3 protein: CASSSDSSGNTIYF
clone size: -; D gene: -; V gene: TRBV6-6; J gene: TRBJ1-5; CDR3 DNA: TGTGCCAGCAGTTACGCGGGAGGGACCCAGCCCCAGCATTTT; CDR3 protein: CASSYAGGTQPQHF
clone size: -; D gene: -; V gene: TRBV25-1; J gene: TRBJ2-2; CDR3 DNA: TGTGCCAGCAGTGCCGGAGCCGGGGAGCTGTTTTTT; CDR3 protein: CASSAGAGELFF
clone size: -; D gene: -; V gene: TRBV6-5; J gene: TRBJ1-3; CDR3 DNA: TGTGCCAGCAGTTACGATGGCAGAACTGGAAACACCATATATTTT; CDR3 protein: CASSYDGRTGNTIYF
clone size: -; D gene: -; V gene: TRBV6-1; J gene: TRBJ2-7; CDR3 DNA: TGTGCCAGCAGTGCCATGCAGGGACTGTACGAGCAGTACTTC; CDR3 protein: CASSAMQGLYEQYF
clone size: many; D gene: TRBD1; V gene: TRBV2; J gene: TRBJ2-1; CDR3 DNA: TGTGCCAGTTCGACAGGGTACAATGAGCAGTTCTTC; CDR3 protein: CASSTGYNEQFF
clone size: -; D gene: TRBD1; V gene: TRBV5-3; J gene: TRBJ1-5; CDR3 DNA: TGTGCCAGAATCCATTATGCTTCCACCGGGACAGAGCATAGCAATCAGCCCCAGCATTTT; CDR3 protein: CARIHYASTGTEHSNQPQHF
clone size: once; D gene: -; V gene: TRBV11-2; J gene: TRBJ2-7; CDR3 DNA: TGTGCCAGCAGCTATGGAGGGGACTACGAGCAGTACTTC; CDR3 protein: CASSYGGDYEQYF
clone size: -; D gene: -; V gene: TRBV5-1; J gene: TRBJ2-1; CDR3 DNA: TGCGCCAGCAGCTTGGCGGGATTCTCCTACAATGAGCAGTTCTTC; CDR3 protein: CASSLAGFSYNEQFF
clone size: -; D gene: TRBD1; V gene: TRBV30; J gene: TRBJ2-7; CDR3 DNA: TGTGCCGGGGACAGGGGCTCCTACGAGCAGTACTTC; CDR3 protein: CAGDRGSYEQYF
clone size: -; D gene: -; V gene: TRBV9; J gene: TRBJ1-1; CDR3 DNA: TGTGCCAGCAGTGTCGGGACAAACACCGGATTCGGTTTGGCTTTCTTT; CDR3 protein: CASSVGTNTGFGLAFF
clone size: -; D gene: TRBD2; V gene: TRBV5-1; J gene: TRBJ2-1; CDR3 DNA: TGCGCCAGCAGCGAAAGCGGGGGGGCCTACAATGAGCAGTTCTTC; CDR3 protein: CASSESGGAYNEQFF
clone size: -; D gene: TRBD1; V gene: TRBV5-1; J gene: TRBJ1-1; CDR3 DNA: TGCGCCAGCAGCTTCCCGACAGGGGGCGCGAACACTGAAGCTTTCTTT; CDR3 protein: CASSFPTGGANTEAFF
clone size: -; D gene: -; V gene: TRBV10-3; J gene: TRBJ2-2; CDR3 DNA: TGTGCCATCAGGCTCGACAGGTCCACCGGGGAGCTGTTTTTT; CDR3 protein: CAIRLDRSTGELFF
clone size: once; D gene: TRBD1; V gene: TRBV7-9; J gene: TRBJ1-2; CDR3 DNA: TGTGCCAGCAGCTTAGCGCAAACAGGGGGCAGTGGCTACACCTTC; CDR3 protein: CASSLAQTGGSGYTF
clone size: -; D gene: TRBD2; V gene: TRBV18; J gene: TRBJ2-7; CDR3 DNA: TGTGCCAGCTCACCACCAGCGGGGGGCCCCTTCGAGCAGTACTTC; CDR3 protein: CASSPPAGGPFEQYF
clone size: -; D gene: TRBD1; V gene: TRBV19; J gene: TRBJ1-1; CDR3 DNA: TGTGCCAGTAGTACATGGACAGGGAGGACTGAAGCTTTCTTT; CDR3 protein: CASSTWTGRTEAFF
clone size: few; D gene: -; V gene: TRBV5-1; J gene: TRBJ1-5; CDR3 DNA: TGCGCCAGCAGACCTACAGGATGGAGTGGAGGCAATCAGCCCCAGCATTTT; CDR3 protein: CASRPTGWSGGNQPQHF
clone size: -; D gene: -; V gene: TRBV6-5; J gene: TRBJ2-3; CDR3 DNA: TGTGCCACTCGAGGGGGAGGCACAGATACGCAGTATTTT; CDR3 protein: CATRGGGTDTQYF
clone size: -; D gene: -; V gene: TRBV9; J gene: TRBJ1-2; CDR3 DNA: TGTGCCAGCAGCGTAGTGAAAGTAGGGGAAGGCTACACCTTC; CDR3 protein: CASSVVKVGEGYTF
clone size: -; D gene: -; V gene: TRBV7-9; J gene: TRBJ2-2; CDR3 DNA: TGTGCCAGCAGCTCACTTGGCACCGGGGAGCTGTTTTTT; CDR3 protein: CASSSLGTGELFF
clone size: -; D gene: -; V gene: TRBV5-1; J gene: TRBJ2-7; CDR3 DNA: TGCGCCAGCAGCTTGAGCCCGGACAAGACCTACGAGCAGTACTTC; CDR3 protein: CASSLSPDKTYEQYF
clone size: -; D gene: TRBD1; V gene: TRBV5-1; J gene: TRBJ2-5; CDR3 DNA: TGCGCCAGCAGCTCCGGGACAGGGGGTTGGGAGACCCAGTACTTC; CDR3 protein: CASSSGTGGWETQYF
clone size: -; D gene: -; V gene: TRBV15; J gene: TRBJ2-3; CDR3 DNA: TGTGCCACCAGCAGGGGGGGGGCGGATACGCAGTATTTT; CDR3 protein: CATSRGGADTQYF
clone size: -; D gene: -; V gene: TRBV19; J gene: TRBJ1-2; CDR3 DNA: TGTGCCAGTAGTCCGGGAGCAGGCTATGGCTACACCTTC; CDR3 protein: CASSPGAGYGYTF
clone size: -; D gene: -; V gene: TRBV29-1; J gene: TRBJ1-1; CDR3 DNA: TGCAGCGTTGTCCACCCCCCGGGGGGCACTGAAGCTTTCTTT; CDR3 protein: CSVVHPPGGTEAFF
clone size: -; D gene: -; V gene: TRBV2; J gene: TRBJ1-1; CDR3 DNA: TGTGCCAGCAGAAGTACAGGGATCCGCACTGAAGCTTTCTTT; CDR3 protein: CASRSTGIRTEAFF
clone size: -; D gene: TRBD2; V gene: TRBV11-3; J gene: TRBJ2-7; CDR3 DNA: TGTGCCAGCAGCCCCGGGACTAGCGGGGGAGGCTACGAGCAGTACTTC; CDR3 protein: CASSPGTSGGGYEQYF
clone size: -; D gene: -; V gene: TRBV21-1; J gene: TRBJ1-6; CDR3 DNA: TGTGCCAGCAGCAATCCCGACAGGGCCCACTCACCCCTCCACTTT; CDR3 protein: CASSNPDRAHSPLHF
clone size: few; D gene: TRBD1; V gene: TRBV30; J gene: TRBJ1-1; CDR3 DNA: TGTGCCTGGAGTACCCGCAGGGGGGACACTGAAGCTTTCTTT; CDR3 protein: CAWSTRRGDTEAFF
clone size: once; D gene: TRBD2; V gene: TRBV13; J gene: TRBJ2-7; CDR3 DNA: TGTGCCAGCAGCCCCCGGGGGGGGCGATACGAGCAGTACTTC; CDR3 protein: CASSPRGGRYEQYF
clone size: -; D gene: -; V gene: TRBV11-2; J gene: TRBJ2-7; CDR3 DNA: TGTGCCAGCACCTCTCGGGGGTCCTTTAGCTCCTACGAGCAGTACTTC; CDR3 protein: CASTSRGSFSSYEQYF
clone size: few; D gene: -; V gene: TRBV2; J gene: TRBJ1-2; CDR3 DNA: TGTGCCCAGGATCTGCCCTATGGCTACACCTTC; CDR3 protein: CAQDLPYGYTF
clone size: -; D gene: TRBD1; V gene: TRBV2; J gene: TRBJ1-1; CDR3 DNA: TGTGCCAGCAGAACCCCGGGACAGGGAGGCACTGAAGCTTTCTTT; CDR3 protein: CASRTPGQGGTEAFF
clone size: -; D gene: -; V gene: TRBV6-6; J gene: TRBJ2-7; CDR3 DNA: TGTGCCAGCAGTGCCGACTCTTACGAGCAGTACTTC; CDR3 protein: CASSADSYEQYF
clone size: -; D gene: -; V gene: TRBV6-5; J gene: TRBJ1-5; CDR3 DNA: TGTGCCAGCGGGCGGGGAGAACAGCCCCAGCATTTT; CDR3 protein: CASGRGEQPQHF
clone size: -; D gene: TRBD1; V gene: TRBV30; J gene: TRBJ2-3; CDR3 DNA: TGTGCCTGGACCCGTACGACCGGGACAGAGCAGTATTTT; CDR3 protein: CAWTRTTGTEQYF
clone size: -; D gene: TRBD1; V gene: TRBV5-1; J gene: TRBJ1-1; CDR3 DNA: TGCGCCAGCAGCTTCGGACAGGTTTTGAGTGAAGCTTTCTTT; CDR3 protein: CASSFGQVLSEAFF
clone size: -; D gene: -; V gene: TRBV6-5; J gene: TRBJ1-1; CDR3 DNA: TGTGCCAGCAGTGTTTCAGGGTCGGCCACTGAAGCTTTCTTT; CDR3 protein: CASSVSGSATEAFF
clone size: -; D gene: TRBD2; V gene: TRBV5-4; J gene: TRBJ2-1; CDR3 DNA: TGTGCCAGCAGCTTGACTAGCGGGGGACGCAATGAGCAGTTCTTC; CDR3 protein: CASSLTSGGRNEQFF
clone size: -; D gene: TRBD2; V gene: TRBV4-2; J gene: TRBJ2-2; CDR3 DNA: TGTGCCAGCAGCCCAACTAGCGGTAACACCGGGGAGCTGTTTTTT; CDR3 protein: CASSPTSGNTGELFF
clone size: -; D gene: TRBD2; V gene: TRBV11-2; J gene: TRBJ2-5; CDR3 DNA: TGTGCCAGCAGCTTCCCGGGACTAGCGGAGACCCAGTACTTC; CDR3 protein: CASSFPGLAETQYF